This TCR beta chain came from a study of shared clonotypes between healthy human individuals. Background on the study: Researchers drew samples from two women and three men aged 18 to 49.

Notes on the study in general: Memory subsets generally showed lower estimated richness than naive subsets. The sharing of 5% to 6.5% of naive CD4 clonotypes was seen across a handful of donors. All-four-donor shared clonotypes had higher generation probabilities than non-shared clonotypes did.

Here immunoSEQ multiplex PCR was the method, and the copy in TCRdb shows in-frame clones only, minus some. The sample lists about 2 million clones; about 95% were seen once. Turning to this clone: Its antigen is not known.

Naive CD8 populations comprised CD45RO-negative cells positively selected for CCR7, excluding terminally differentiated effector memory CD45RA+ cells. The V end lost 4 bases, the J end lost 4 bases, and 20 bases lay between the germline ends. The CDR3 is 17 amino acids. Germline CDR1 SGDLS, CDR2 YYNGEE. V gene TRBV9 combines with J gene TRBJ2-2, with a weak D call TRBD2 (5 bases). This TCR came from a man between 18 and 35 years old in good health. The specimen was naive CD8+ T cells sorted from blood. In DNA form, the CDR3 reads TGTGCCAGCAGCCCCGAAGGAGCGAGCGGTAGCACCGGGGAGCTGTTTTTT. Translated, it gives CASSPEGASGSTGELFF.